Following are 12 T cell receptor beta chains from one sample sequenced in a study of blood T cell repertoires in COVID-19. Data came from immunoSEQ multiplex PCR; TCRdb stores just in-frame clones and leaves some out. The sample shows a few hundred thousand clones, around 84% of them seen only once. The sequenced material came from peripheral blood. The receptors derive from a woman aged 55-75 years with COVID-19, enrolled during active disease.

The CDR3 here is CASSFWATPSPYF. The DNA for the CDR3 is TGTGCCAGCAGTTTTTGGGCCACGCCTTCGCCGTACTTC. The rearrangement joins TRBV28 to TRBJ2-5; D is uncertain. V gave up 3 bases and J gave up 13 bases, with 18 bases separating them. This CDR3 spans 13 amino acids. Per the germline V gene, CDR1 is MDHEN and CDR2 is SYDVKM.

The chain couples TRBV3-1 (or the pseudogene TRBV3-2) to TRBJ2-7; 8 bases line up with TRBD1. The CDR3 is made up of 15 amino acids. Germline CDR1 and CDR2: LGHDT and YNNKEL (reference sequence). V was clipped by 2 bases and J by 2 bases; unmatched bases: 5. This CDR3 reads CASSQTDRGPYEQYF. CDR3 bases: TGTGCCAGCAGCCAAACTGACAGGGGACCCTACGAGCAGTACTTC.

The rearrangement links TRBV4-1 to TRBJ2-3, with a tentative D call TRBD1 (6 bases). The V end was cut by 3 bases, the J end by 4 bases, with 14 bases between. The CDR3 extends over 15 amino acids. Germline-derived CDR1 and CDR2 are MGHRA and YSYEKL. CDR3 in DNA: TGCGCCAGCAGCCAGGGTTCAGGGGTGGCAGATACGCAGTATTTT. Protein: CASSQGSGVADTQYF.

The chain couples TRBV5-6 to TRBJ1-2; no clear D gene. Trimming shortened V by 0 bases and J by 2 bases, and 5 bases separated the two germline ends. CDR1 and CDR2 from the germline V gene are SGHDT and YYEEEE. This CDR3 is 13 amino acids long. CDR3 residues: CASSLAQNYGYTF. CDR3 nucleotides: TGTGCCAGCAGCTTGGCACAGAACTATGGCTACACCTTC. Based on the CDR3 plus reference TRBV5-6 and TRBJ1-2, the full variable domain is DAGVTQSPTHLIKTRGQQVTLRCSPKSGHDTVSWYQQALGQGPQFIFQYYEEEERQRGNFPDRFSGHQFPNYSSELNVNALLLGDSALYLCASSLAQNYGYTFGSGTRLTVV.

The chain combines TRBV3-1 (or the pseudogene TRBV3-2) with TRBJ2-1, with TRBD2 as a possible D gene (5 bases). Trimming removed 1 base at V and 8 bases at J, with 12 bases between. The germline CDR1 and CDR2 sequences are LGHDT and YNNKEL (reference sequence). There are 14 residues in the CDR3. DNA of the CDR3: TGTGCCAGCAGCCAAGCGAGCGGTATGGATGAGCAGTTCTTC. This sequence encodes CASSQASGMDEQFF.

Note on this clone: Different DNA sequences within this sample yield the same CDR3. The chain carries TRBV5-1 and TRBJ2-1, with D possibly matching TRBD2 (5 bases). CDR1 is SGHRS, CDR2 YFSETQ, per germline. Trimming cost V 0 bases and J 1 base, with 5 bases left between them. CDR3 length equals 14 residues. The CDR3 protein is CASSLAGSYNEQFF. DNA of the CDR3: TGCGCCAGCAGCTTGGCGGGGTCCTACAATGAGCAGTTCTTC.

The V and J genes are TRBV30 and TRBJ1-2; D is possibly TRBD1 (6 bases). V was pared by 0 bases and J by 2 bases, with 7 bases between. Looked up from germline, CDR1 is GTSNPN and CDR2 is SVGIG (reference sequence). This CDR3 comprises 13 residues. CDR3 DNA: TGTGCCTGGAGTGTGGACAGAAACTATGGCTACACCTTC. Residues: CAWSVDRNYGYTF.

The chain recombines TRBV20-1 with TRBJ2-7, with 8 bases lining up with TRBD2. This CDR3 is 16 amino acids long. Germline V gene data show CDR1 as DFQATT and CDR2 as SNEGSKA (reference sequence). Germline trimming cut 3 bases from V and 1 base from J; bases unmatched to any gene: 11. CDR3 sequence (DNA): TGCAGTGCTAGTAGCTTCAGCGGGAGAGGGTCCTACGAGCAGTACTTC. This codes for CSASSFSGRGSYEQYF.

The chain links TRBV5-1 to TRBJ1-4, with 7 nucleotides matching TRBD1. Unmatched junction bases numbered 3, after V lost 4 bases and J lost 3 bases. Germline CDR1 SGHRS, CDR2 YFSETQ. The CDR3 consists of 14 residues. The CDR3 DNA is TGCGCCAGCAGCCTCGGGACAGCTAATGAAAAACTGTTTTTT. As protein: CASSLGTANEKLFF. Drawing the rest from reference TRBV5-1 and TRBJ1-4, the complete variable domain is KAGVTQTPRYLIKTRGQQVTLSCSPISGHRSVSWYQQTPGQGLQFLFEYFSETQRNKGNFPGRFSGRQFSNSRSEMNVSTLELGDSALYLCASSLGTANEKLFFGSGTQLSVL.

This chain connects TRBV15 to TRBJ1-2, with D possibly matching TRBD1 (6 bases). V lost 1 base and J lost 4, with 13 bases in between. Germline loops: CDR1 LNHNV, CDR2 YYDKDF (reference sequence). There are 15 residues in the CDR3. The CDR3 spells CATSRGEAGVYGYTF. In DNA, the CDR3 is TGTGCCACCAGCAGAGGAGAGGCAGGGGTCTATGGCTACACCTTC.

The chain links TRBV6-5 to TRBJ1-5, with TRBD1 matching 7 bases. V shed 10 bases and J 0 bases; nucleotides not matched to a gene: 6. This CDR3 is built from 14 residues. The germline V gene encodes CDR1 MNHEY and CDR2 SVGAGI. In DNA form, the CDR3 reads TGTGCCACCCGACAGGGCCATAGCAATCAGCCCCAGCATTTT. It specifies CATRQGHSNQPQHF.

This clone was seen a handful of times. The V and J genes are TRBV28 and TRBJ1-3, with no clear D. V lost 5 bases, J lost 0 bases, and 8 bases lay in between. CDR3 length: 14 amino acids. Looked up from germline, CDR1 is MDHEN and CDR2 is SYDVKM. The CDR3 loop is CASSLGLSGNTIYF. CDR3 DNA sequence: TGTGCCAGCAGTCTTGGACTCTCTGGAAACACCATATATTTT.